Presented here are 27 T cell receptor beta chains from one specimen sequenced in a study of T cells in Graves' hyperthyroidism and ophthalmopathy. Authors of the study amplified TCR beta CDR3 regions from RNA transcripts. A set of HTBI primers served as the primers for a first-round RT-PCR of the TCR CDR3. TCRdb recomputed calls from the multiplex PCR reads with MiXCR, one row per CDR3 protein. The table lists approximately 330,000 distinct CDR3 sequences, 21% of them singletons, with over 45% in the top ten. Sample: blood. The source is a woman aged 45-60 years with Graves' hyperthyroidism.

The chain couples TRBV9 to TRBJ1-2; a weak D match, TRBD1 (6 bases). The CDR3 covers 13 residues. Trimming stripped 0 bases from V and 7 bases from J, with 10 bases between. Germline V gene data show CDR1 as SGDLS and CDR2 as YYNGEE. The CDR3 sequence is CASSVATGSGYTF. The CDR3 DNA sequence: TGTGCCAGCAGCGTAGCTACAGGGAGTGGCTACACCTTC.

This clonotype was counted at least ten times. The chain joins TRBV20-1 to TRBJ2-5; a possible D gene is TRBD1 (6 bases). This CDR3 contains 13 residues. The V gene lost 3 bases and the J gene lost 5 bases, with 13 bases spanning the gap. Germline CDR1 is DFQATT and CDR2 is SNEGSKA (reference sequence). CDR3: CSASRIQGETQYF. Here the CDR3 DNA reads TGCAGTGCTAGTAGGATCCAGGGGGAGACCCAGTACTTC.

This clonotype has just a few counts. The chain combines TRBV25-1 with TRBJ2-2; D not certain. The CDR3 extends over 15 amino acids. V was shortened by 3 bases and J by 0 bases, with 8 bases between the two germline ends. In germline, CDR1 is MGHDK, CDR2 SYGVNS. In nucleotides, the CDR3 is TGTGCCAGCAGTGAGCTCCAGGCGAACACCGGGGAGCTGTTTTTT. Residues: CASSELQANTGELFF.

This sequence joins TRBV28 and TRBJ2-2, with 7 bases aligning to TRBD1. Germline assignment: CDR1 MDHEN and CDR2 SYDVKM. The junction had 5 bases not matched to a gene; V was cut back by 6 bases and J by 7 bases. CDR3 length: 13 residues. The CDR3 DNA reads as TGTGCCAGCAGGTCTGACAGGGTCGGGGAGCTGTTTTTT. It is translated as CASRSDRVGELFF.

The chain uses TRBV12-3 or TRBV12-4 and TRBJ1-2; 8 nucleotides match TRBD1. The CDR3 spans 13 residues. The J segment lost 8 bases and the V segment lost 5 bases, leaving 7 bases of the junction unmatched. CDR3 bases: TGTGCCAGCAGTACCGGACAGGGCGGAGGCTACACCTTC. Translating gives CASSTGQGGGYTF.

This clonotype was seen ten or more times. The CDR3 DNA sequence: TGTGCCAGCCGACTAGCGGGAGGGGCTGAGCAGTTCTTC. Its protein is CASRLAGGAEQFF. The gene calls are TRBV12-3 or TRBV12-4 and TRBJ2-1; 14 nucleotides align to TRBD2. CDR3 length: 13 residues. J lost 9 bases, V lost 8 bases, and 3 bases had no gene match.

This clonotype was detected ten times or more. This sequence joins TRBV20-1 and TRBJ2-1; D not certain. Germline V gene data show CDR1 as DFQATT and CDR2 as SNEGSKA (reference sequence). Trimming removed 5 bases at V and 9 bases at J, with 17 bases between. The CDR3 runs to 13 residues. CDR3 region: CSAYLSVKGEQFF. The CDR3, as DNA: TGCAGTGCTTACCTCTCGGTTAAGGGTGAGCAGTTCTTC.

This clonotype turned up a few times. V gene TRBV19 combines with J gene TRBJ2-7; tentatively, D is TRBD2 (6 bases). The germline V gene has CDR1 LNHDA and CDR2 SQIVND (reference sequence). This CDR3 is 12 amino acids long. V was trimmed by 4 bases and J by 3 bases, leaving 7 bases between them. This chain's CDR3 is CASSNGGYEQYF. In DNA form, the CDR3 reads TGTGCCAGTAGTAACGGGGGCTACGAGCAGTACTTC. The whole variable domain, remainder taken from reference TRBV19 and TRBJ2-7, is DGGITQSPKYLFRKEGQNVTLSCEQNLNHDAMYWYRQDPGQGLRLIYYSQIVNDFQKGDIAEGYSVSREKKESFPLTVTSAQKNPTAFYLCASSNGGYEQYFGPGTRLTVT.

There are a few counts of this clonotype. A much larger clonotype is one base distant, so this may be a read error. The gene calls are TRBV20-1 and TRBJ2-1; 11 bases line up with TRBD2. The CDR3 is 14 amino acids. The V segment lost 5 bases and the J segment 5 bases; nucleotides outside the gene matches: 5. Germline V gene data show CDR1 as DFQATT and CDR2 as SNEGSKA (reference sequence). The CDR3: CSAPTSGTHNEQFF. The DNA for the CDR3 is TGCAGTGCTCCGACTAGCGGGACCCACAATGAGCAGTTCTTC.

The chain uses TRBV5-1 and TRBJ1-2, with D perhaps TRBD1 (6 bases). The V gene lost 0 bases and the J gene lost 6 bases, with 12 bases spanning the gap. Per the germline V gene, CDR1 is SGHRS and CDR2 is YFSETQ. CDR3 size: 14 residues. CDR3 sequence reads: CASSLAIRGHGYTF. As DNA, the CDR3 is TGCGCCAGCAGCTTGGCCATCAGGGGCCATGGCTACACCTTC.

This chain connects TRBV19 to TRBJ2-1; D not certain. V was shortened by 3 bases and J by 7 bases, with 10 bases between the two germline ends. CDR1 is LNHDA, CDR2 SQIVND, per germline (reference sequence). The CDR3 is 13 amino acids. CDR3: CASSIRARNEQFF. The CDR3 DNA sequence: TGTGCCAGTAGTATTAGGGCGAGGAATGAGCAGTTCTTC.

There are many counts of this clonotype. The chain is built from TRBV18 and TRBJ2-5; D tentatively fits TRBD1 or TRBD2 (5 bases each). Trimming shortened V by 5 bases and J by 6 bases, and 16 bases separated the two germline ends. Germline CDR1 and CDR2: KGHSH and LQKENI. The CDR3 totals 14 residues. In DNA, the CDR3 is TGTGCCAGCTCATTGGGACGGGACGTTCAGACCCAGTACTTC. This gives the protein CASSLGRDVQTQYF.

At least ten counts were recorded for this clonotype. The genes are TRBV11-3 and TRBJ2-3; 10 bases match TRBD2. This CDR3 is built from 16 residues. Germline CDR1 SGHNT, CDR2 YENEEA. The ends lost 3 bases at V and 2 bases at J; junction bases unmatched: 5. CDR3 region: CASSLRTSGNTDTQYF. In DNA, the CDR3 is TGTGCCAGCAGCTTGCGGACTAGCGGAAACACAGATACGCAGTATTTT.

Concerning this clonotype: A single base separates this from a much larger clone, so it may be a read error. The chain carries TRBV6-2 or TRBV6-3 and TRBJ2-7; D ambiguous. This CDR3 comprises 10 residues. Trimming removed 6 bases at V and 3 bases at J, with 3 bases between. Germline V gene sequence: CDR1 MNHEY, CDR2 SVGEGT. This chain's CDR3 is CASRHYEQYF. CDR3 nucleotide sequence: TGTGCCAGCAGACACTACGAGCAGTACTTC.

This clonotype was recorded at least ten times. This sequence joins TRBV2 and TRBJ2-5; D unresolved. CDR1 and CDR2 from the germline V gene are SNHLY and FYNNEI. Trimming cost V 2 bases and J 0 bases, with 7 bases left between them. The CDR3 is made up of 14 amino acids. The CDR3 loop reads CASSEQEYQETQYF. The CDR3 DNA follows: TGTGCCAGCAGTGAACAGGAGTACCAAGAGACCCAGTACTTC. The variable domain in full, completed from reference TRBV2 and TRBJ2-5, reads EPEVTQTPSHQVTQMGQEVILRCVPISNHLYFYWYRQILGQKVEFLVSFYNNEISEKSEIFDDQFSVERPDGSNFTLKIRSTKLEDSAMYFCASSEQEYQETQYFGPGTRLLVL.

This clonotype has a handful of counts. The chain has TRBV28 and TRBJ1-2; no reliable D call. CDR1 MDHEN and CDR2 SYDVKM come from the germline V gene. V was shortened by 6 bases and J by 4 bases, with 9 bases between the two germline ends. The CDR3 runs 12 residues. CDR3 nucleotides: TGTGCCAGCAGCCTTTTTCCCTATGGCTACACCTTC. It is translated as CASSLFPYGYTF.

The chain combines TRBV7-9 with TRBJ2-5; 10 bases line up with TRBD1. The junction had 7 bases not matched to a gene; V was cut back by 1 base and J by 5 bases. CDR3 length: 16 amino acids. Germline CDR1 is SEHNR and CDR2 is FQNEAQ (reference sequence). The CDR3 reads CASSLGFTGQGETQYF. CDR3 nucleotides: TGTGCCAGCAGCTTAGGTTTTACGGGACAGGGGGAGACCCAGTACTTC.

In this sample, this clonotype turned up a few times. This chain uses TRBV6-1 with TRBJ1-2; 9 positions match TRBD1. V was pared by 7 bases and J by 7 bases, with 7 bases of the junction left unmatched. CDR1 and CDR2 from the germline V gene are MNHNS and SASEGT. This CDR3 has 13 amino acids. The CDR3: CASTLTGGGGYTF. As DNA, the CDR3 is TGTGCCAGCACCTTGACAGGGGGTGGTGGCTACACCTTC.

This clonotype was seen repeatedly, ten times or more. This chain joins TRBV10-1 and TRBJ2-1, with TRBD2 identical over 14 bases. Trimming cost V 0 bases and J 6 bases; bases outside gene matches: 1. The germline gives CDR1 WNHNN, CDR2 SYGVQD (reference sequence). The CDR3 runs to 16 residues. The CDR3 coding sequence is TGCGCCAGCAGTGAGTCCGGGACTAGCGGGAGCAATGAGCAGTTCTTC. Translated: CASSESGTSGSNEQFF.

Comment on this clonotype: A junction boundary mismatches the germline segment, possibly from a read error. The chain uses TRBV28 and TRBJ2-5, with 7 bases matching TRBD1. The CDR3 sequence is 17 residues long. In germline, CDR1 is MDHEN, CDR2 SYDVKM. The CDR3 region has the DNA TGTGCCAGCAGTTTATTGCGCGAAGGGGTCTGGGGACAGAGGGGTAACTTC. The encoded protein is CASSLLREGVWGQRGNF.

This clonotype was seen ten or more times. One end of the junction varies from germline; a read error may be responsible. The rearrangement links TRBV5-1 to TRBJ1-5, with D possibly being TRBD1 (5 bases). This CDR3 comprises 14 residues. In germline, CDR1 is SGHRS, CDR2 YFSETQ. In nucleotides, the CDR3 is TGTGCCAGCAGCTTAGAGGGGAGCAATCAGCCCCAGCATTTT. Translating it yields CASSLEGSNQPQHF.

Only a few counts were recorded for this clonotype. CDR3 region: CASSKDRVSAKNIQYF. The CDR3 DNA follows: TGTGCCAGCAGCAAAGACAGGGTATCGGCCAAAAACATTCAGTACTTC. V is TRBV11-2 and J is TRBJ2-4, with 7 bases matching TRBD1. Per the germline V gene, CDR1 is SGHAT and CDR2 is FQNNGV. This CDR3 has 16 residues. J was trimmed by 1 base and V by 5 bases; bases with no gene match: 8.

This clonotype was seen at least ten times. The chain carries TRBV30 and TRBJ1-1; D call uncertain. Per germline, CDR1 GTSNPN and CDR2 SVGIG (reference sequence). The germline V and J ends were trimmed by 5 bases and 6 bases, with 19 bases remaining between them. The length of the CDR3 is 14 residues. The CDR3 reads CAWGPGAPFSEAFF. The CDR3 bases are TGTGCCTGGGGTCCGGGAGCACCCTTCTCTGAAGCTTTCTTT.

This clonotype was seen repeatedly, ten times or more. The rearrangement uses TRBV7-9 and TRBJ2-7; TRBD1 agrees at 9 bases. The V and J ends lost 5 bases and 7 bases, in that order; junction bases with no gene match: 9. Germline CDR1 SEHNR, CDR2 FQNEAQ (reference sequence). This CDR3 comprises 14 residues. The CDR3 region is CASSLQGAGGEQYF. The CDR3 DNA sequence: TGTGCCAGCAGCCTACAGGGGGCCGGGGGGGAGCAGTACTTC.

The CDR3 loop is CASSQGMRENQPQHF. In DNA form, the CDR3 reads TGCGCCAGCAGCCAGGGGATGCGGGAGAATCAGCCCCAGCATTTT. The V gene is TRBV4-1, the J gene TRBJ1-5; D gene ambiguous. The ends were cut back, 3 bases at V and 4 bases at J, with 13 bases in the middle. Germline CDR1 and CDR2: MGHRA and YSYEKL. The CDR3 consists of 15 residues.

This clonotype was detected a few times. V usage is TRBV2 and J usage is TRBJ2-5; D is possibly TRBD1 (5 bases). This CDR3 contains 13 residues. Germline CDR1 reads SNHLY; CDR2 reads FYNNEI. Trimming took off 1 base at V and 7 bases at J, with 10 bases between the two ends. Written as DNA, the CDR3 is TGTGCCAGCAGTGAAGGAGGCCAGGGGACCCAGTACTTC. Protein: CASSEGGQGTQYF.

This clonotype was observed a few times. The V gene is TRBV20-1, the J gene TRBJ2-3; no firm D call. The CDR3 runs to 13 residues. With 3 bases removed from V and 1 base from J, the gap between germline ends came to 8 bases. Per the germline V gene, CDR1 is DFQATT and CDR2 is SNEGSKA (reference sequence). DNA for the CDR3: TGCAGTGCTAGGGGCCAGGGCACAGATACGCAGTATTTT. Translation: CSARGQGTDTQYF.